The sequence of this T cell receptor (beta chain) was determined in a study of Graves' ophthalmopathy and Graves' hyperthyroidism. Study outcomes and limitations: Appearing in blood as well were most expanded thyroid clonotypes above 0.001 frequency.

Transcripts of RNA were the source for amplifying TCR beta CDR3 regions. The first round was an RT-PCR with HTBI primers, and the second round was a multiplex PCR. One entry per CDR3 protein, called by TCRdb with MiXCR from the multiplex PCR reads. The sample consists of under 800,000 distinct CDR3 sequences, roughly 20% of them appearing once. The starting material, 10 ml of fresh peripheral blood, provided the PBMCs. This clonotype was seen ten or more times. As yet, its antigen is unknown. The CDR3 covers 17 residues. Trimming left V 5 bases short and J 0 bases short, with 20 bases between. Germline loops: CDR1 MDHEN, CDR2 SYDVKM.

This chain links TRBV28 with TRBJ2-7, with D possibly being TRBD1 or TRBD2 (5 bases each). The sample comprised peripheral blood. This sequence was found in a woman between 18 and 30 years old with stable Graves' hyperthyroidism. Some clones in this sample may be carry-over from other donors' samples. Here the CDR3 reads CASSLSPGRGGSYEQYF. CDR3 nucleotide sequence: TGTGCCAGCAGTCTCTCCCCGGGACGGGGCGGCTCCTACGAGCAGTACTTC.